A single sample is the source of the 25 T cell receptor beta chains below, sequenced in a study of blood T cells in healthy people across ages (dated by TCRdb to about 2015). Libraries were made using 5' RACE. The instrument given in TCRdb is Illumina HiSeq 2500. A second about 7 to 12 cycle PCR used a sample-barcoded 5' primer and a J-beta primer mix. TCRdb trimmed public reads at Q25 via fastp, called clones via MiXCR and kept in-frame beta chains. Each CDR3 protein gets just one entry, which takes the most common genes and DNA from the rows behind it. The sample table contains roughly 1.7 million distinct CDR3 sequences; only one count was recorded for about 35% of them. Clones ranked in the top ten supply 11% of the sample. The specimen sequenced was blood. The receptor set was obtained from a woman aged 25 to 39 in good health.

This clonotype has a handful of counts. The CDR3 nucleotides are TGTGCCAGCAGCTTAGGGGTGGGCCAGGGGGGTTCCTACGAGCAGTACTTC. This gives the protein CASSLGVGQGGSYEQYF. The chain couples TRBV7-6 to TRBJ2-7, with D tentatively TRBD1 (7 bases). The CDR3 runs 17 residues. Germline CDR1 and CDR2: SGHVS and FNYEAQ. Deletions cut 1 base from V and 1 base from J, with 17 bases between.

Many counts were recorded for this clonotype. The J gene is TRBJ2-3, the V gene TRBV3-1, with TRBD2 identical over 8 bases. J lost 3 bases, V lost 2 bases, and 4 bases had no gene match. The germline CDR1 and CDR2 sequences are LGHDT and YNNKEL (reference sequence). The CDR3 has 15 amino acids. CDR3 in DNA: TGTGCCAGCAGCCAATATACTAGCGGTACAGATACGCAGTATTTT. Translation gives CASSQYTSGTDTQYF.

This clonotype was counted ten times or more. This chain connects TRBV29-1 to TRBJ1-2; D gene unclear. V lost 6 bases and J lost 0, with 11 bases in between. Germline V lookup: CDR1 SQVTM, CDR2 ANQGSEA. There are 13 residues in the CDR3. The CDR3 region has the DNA TGCAGCGTAGCAGACATTACTAACTATGGCTACACCTTC. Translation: CSVADITNYGYTF. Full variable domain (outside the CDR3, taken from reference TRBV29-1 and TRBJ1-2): SAVISQKPSRDICQRGTSLTIQCQVDSQVTMMFWYRQQPGQSLTLIATANQGSEATYESGFVIDKFPISRPNLTFSTLTVSNMSPEDSSIYLCSVADITNYGYTFGSGTRLTVV.

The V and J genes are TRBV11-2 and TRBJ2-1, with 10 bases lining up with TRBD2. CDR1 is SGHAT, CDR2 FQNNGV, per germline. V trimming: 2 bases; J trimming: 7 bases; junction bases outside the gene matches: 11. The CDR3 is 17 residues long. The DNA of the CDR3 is TGTGCCAGCAGCTTAAGGCTAGCGGGAGCCGAGGTGAATGAGCAGTTCTTC. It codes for CASSLRLAGAEVNEQFF.

CDR3 loop: CSASPSAGRPYGYTF. The CDR3, as DNA: TGCAGTGCTAGCCCCTCGGCAGGCCGCCCCTATGGCTACACCTTC. V usage is TRBV20-1 and J usage is TRBJ1-2; D is unclear. This CDR3 has 15 residues. Trimming removed 3 bases from V and 4 bases from J, with 18 bases in between. Germline V CDR1 and CDR2: DFQATT, SNEGSKA (reference sequence).

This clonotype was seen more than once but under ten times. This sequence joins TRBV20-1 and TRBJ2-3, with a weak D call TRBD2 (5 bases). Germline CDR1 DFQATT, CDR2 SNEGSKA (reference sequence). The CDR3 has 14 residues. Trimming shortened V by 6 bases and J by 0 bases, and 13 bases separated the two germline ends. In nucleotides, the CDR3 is TGCAGTGCCCCCGGGGTAACTAGCACAGATACGCAGTATTTT. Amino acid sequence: CSAPGVTSTDTQYF.

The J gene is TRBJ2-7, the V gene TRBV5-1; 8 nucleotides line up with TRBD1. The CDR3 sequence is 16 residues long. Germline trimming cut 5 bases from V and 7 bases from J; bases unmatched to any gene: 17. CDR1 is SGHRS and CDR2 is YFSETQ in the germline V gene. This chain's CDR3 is CASRLNRGTPSFEQYF. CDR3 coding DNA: TGCGCCAGCAGACTAAACAGGGGGACACCGAGTTTTGAGCAGTACTTC.

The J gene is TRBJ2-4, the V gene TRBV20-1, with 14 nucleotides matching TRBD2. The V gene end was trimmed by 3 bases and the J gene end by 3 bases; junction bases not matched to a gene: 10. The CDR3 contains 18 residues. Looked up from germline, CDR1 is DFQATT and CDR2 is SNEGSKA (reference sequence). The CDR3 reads CSASGLAGGPHHKNIQYF. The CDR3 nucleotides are TGCAGTGCTAGCGGACTAGCGGGGGGTCCTCATCACAAAAACATTCAGTACTTC.

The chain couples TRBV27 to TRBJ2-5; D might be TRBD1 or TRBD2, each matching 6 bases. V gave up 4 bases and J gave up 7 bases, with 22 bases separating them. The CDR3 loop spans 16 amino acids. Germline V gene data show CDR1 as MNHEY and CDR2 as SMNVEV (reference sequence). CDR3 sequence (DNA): TGTGCCAGCAGTTCGCCCGCCCGGACGAAGGGGGGGACCCAGTACTTC. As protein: CASSSPARTKGGTQYF.

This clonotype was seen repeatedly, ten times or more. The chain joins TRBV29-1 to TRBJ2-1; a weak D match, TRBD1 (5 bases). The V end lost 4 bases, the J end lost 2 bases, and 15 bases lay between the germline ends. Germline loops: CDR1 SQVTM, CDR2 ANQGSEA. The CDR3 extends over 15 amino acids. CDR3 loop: CSVGGGRAAYNEQFF. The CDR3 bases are TGCAGCGTTGGGGGCGGCCGCGCGGCCTACAATGAGCAGTTCTTC.

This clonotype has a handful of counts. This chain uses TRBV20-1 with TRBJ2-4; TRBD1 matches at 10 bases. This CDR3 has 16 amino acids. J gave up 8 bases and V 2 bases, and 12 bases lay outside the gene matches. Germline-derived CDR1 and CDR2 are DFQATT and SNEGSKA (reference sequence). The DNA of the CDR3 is TGCAGTGCTAGAAGGGGGACAGGGGAAGGTATGGACATTCAGTACTTC. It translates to CSARRGTGEGMDIQYF.

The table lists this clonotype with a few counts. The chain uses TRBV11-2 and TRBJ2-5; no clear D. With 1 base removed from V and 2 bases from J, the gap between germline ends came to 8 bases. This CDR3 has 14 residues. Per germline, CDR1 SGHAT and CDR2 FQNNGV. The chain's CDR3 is CASSLGLIQETQYF. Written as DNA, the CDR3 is TGTGCCAGCAGCTTAGGGCTGATTCAAGAGACCCAGTACTTC. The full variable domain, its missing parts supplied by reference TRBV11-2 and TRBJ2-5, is EAGVAQSPRYKIIEKRQSVAFWCNPISGHATLYWYQQILGQGPKLLIQFQNNGVVDDSQLPKDRFSAERLKGVDSTLKIQPAKLEDSAVYLCASSLGLIQETQYFGPGTRLLVL.

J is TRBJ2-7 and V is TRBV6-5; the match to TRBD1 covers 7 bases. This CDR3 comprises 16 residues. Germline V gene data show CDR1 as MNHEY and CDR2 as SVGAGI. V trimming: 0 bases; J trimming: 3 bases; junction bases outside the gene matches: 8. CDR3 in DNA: TGTGCCAGCAGTTACTCAACAGGGGTCAAACTCTACGAGCAGTACTTC. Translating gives CASSYSTGVKLYEQYF.

CDR3 sequence: CSARKSSGRAANEQFF. The CDR3 region has the DNA TGCAGTGCTAGAAAAAGTAGCGGGAGGGCAGCAAATGAGCAGTTCTTC. The rearrangement uses TRBV20-1 and TRBJ2-1; 11 bases match TRBD2. Trimming at V came to 2 bases and at J to 7 bases, leaving 10 bases not matched to a gene. This CDR3 is 16 amino acids long. Germline CDR1 is DFQATT and CDR2 is SNEGSKA (reference sequence).

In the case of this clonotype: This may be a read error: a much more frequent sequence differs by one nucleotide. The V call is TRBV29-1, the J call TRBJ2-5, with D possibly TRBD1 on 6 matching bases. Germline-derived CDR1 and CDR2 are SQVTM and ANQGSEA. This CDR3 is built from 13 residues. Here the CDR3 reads CSAPGELMETLYF. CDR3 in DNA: TGCAGCGCCCCAGGGGAGTTGATGGAGACCCTGTACTTC.

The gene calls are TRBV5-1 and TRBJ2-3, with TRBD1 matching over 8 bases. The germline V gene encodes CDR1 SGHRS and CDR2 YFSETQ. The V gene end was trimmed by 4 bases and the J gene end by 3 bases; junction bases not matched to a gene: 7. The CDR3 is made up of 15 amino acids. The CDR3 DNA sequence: TGCGCCAGCAGCGGCAGACAGGGGATTACAGATACGCAGTATTTT. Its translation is CASSGRQGITDTQYF.

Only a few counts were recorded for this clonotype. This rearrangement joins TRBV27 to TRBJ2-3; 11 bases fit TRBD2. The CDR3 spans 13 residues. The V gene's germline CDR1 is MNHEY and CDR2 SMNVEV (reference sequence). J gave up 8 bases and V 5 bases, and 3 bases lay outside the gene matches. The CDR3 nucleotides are TGTGCCAGCAGTCCTGGACTAGCGGGTACGCAGTATTTT. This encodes CASSPGLAGTQYF.

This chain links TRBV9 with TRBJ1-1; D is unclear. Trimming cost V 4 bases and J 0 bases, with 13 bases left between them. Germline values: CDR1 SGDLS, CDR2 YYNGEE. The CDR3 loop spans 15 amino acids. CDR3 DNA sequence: TGTGCCAGCAGCACCCGACTAGAAATGAACACTGAAGCTTTCTTT. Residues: CASSTRLEMNTEAFF.

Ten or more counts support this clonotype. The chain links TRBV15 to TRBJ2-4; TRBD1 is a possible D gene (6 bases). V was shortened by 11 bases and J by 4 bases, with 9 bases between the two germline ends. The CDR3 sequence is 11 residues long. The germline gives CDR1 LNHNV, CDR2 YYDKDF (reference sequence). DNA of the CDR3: TGTGCCTCTCAGGGGAAAAACATTCAGTACTTC. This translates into CASQGKNIQYF.

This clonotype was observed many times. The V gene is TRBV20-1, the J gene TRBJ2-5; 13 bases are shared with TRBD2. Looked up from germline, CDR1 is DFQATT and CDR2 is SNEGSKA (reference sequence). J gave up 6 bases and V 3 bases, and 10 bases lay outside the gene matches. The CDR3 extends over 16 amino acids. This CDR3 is CSASTSGRAERQTQYF. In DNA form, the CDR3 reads TGCAGTGCTAGCACTAGCGGGAGGGCCGAGCGTCAGACCCAGTACTTC.

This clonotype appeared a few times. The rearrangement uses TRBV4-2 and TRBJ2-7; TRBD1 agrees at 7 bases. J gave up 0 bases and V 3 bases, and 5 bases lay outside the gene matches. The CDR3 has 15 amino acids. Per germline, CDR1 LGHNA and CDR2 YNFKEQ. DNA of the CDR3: TGTGCCAGCAGCCATCCCAGGGGGTTCTCCTACGAGCAGTACTTC. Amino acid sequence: CASSHPRGFSYEQYF.

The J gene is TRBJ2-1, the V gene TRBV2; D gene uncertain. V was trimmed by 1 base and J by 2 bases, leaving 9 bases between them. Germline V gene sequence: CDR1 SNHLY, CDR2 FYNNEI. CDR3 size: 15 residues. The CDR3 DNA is TGTGCCAGCAGTGAAGGTAACCTTGCCTACAATGAGCAGTTCTTC. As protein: CASSEGNLAYNEQFF.

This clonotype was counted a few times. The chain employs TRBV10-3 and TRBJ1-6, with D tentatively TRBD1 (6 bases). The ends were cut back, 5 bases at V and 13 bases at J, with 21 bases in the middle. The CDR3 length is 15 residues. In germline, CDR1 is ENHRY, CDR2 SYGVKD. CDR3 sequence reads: CAISPGGQGSFPLHF. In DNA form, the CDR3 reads TGTGCCATCAGTCCGGGAGGGCAGGGGTCCTTCCCCCTCCACTTT.

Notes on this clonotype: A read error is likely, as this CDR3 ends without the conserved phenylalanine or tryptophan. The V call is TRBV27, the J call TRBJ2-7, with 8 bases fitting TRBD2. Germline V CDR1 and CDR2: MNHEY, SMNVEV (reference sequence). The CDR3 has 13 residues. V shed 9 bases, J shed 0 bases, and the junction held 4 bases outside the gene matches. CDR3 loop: CASSGTSSYEQYY. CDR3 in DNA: TGTGCCAGTAGCGGGACTAGCTCCTACGAGCAGTACTAC.

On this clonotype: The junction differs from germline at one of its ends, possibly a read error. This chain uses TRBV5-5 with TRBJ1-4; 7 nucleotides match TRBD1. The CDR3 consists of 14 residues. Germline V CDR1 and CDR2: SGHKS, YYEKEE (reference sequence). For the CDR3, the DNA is TGTGCCAGCAGCTTGGTCGGGACAGATGAAGAACTGTTTTTT. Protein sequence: CASSLVGTDEELFF. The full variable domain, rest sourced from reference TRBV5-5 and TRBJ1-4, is DAGVTQSPTHLIKTRGQQVTLRCSPISGHKSVSWYQQVLGQGPQFIFQYYEKEERGRGNFPDRFSARQFPNYSSELNVNALLLGDSALYLCASSLVGTDEELFFGSGTQLSVL.